The entry that follows covers one TCR beta chain sequence. TCRdb re-called the 5' RACE reads; every CDR3 protein appears as one record, without DNA. The sample is made up of 150,000 or so distinct CDR3 sequences, and the top ten hold approximately 17% of it. This record belongs to a study of T cells expressing NK-cell markers. The germline V gene encodes CDR1 LNHNV and CDR2 YYDKDF (reference sequence). The CDR3 contains 15 residues. Specimen: blood T cells: a sorted CD56 or NKG2C T cell subset, CD4+ or CD8+ T cells, or bulk PBMC T cells (not recorded which). V usage is TRBV15 and J usage is TRBJ2-1; TCRdb calls TRBD2, which cannot be checked without DNA. The sequence came from a woman aged 18 to 75 in good health. The CDR3 is CATSSYPGLGGEQFF.